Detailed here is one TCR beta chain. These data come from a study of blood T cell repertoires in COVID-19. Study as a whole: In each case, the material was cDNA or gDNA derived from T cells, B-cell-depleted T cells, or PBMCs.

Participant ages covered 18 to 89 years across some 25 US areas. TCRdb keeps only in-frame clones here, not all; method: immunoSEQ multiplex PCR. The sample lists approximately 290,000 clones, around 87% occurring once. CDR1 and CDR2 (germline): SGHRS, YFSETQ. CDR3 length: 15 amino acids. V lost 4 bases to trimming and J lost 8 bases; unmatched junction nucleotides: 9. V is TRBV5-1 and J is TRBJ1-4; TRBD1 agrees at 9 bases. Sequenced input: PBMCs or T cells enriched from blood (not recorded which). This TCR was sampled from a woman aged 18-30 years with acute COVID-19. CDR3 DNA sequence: TGCGCCAGCAGCCCTCCGGGACAGGGCTGGGAAAAACTGTTTTTT. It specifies CASSPPGQGWEKLFF.